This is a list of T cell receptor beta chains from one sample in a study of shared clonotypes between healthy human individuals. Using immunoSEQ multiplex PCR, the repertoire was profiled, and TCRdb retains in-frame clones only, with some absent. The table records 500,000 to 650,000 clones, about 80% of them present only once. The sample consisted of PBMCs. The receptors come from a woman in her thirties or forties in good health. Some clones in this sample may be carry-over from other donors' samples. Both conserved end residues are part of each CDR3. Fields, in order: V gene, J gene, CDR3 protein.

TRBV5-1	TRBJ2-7	CASSLAEGTDFPYEQYF
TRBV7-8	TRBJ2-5	CASSYQGFQETQYF
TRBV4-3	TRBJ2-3	CASSPGGVTDTQYF
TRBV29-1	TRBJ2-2	CSVEPITPDTGELFF
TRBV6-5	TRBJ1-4	CASSWRDGKLFF
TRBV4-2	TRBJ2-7	CASSQGAEQYF
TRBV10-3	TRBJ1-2	CAISDRASAGYTF
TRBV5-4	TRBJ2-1	CASMWTPSSYNEQFF
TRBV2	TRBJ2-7	CASSETYPLDEQYF
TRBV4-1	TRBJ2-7	CASSQGYSLLFSYEQYF
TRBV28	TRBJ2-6	CASSLGSGANVLTF
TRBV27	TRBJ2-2	CASSPRQAGELFF
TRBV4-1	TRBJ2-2	CASSQDKYSLPGRSKELFF
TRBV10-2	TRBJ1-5	CASSEGTLSQPQHF
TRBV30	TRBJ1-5	CAWSALREGQPQHF
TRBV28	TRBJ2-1	CASSLWQGAGNEQFF
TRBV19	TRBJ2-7	CASSPTGQSYEQYF
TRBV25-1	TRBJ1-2	CASSEAGRLYGYTF
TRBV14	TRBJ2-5	CASSNPGRETQYF
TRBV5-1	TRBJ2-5	CASSGGRGEETQYF
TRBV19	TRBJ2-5	CASSLQGAQETQYF
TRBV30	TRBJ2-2	CAWQRRGGGNTGELFF
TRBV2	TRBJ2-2	CASRTAVELFF
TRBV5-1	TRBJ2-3	CASGREDTDTQYF
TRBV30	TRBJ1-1	CAWSYGGYTEAFF
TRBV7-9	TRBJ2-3	CASSLGFTSGSTDTQYF
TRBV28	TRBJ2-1	CASSNLGLAGSLSHSEQFF
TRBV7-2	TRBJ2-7	CASSLQRSYEQYF
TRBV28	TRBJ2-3	CASTHPNPDTQYF
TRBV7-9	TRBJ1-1	CATQTRYGTEAFF
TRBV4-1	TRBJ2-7	CASSQGGYEQYF
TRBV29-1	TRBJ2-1	CSVEAGQGSYNEQFF
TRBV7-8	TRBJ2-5	CASRSPAGGYQETQYF
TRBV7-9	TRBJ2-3	CASSLGTSGSGDTQYF
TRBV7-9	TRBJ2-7	CASSLFLGEQYF
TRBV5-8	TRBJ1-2	CASSRSGTGIDGYTF
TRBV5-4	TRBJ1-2	CASSETENYGYTF
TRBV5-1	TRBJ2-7	CASSLDGGSYEQYF
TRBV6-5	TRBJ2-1	CAIQDRGAYNEQFF
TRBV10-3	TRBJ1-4	CAISASGTNNEKLFF
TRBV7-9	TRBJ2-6	CASSLATGTGANVLTF
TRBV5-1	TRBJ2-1	CASSLDVSGRAVF
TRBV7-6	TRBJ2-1	CASSFSGSGEQFF
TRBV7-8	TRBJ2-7	CASSLRTRGVEGQYF
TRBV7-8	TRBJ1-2	CASSQTNYGYTF